Presented here are 14 T cell receptor beta chains from one specimen sequenced in a study of T cell responses to AZD1222 COVID-19 vaccine. The data were produced by immunoSEQ multiplex PCR, yet TCRdb's version contains in-frame clones alone and is incomplete. This sample has about 140,000 clones, with 85% to 90% found just once. The input for sequencing was peripheral blood, taken on day 0 of AZD1222 vaccination. These receptors originate from an adult in good health.

The rearrangement uses TRBV28 and TRBJ2-5, with a weak D call TRBD1 (6 bases). V was cut by 2 bases and J by 4 bases, with 14 bases left in between. Per the germline V gene, CDR1 is MDHEN and CDR2 is SYDVKM. The CDR3 has 15 residues. CDR3 coding DNA: TGTGCCAGCAGTTTAGGGGCCCAGGGGAGAGAGACCCAGTACTTC. It specifies CASSLGAQGRETQYF.

The V gene is TRBV4-3, the J gene TRBJ2-2; D call uncertain. The germline gives CDR1 LGHNA, CDR2 YSLEER. V was clipped by 0 bases and J by 7 bases, with 18 bases between them. CDR3 length equals 17 residues. CDR3 loop: CASSQDKLVALRGELFF. In nucleotides, the CDR3 is TGCGCCAGCAGCCAAGATAAGTTGGTAGCATTACGCGGGGAGCTGTTTTTT.

V gene TRBV7-7 combines with J gene TRBJ2-1; 9 bases agree with TRBD2. The CDR3 is made up of 20 amino acids. Germline lookup yields CDR1 SSHAT and CDR2 FNYEAQ (reference sequence). With 0 bases clipped from V and 2 bases from J, the junction kept 14 bases outside the gene matches. CDR3 in amino acids: CASSLALIVCGRETYNEQFF. The CDR3 nucleotides are TGTGCCAGCAGCTTAGCGCTAATAGTTTGCGGGAGGGAAACCTACAATGAGCAGTTCTTC.

The rearrangement links TRBV6-2 or TRBV6-3 to TRBJ2-7, with TRBD2 matching 7 bases. CDR1 and CDR2 from the germline V gene are MNHEY and SVGEGT. V lost 4 bases to trimming and J lost 0 bases; unmatched junction nucleotides: 3. This CDR3 comprises 14 residues. The CDR3 coding sequence is TGTGCCAGCAGTTGGTGGGAGGGCTCCTACGAGCAGTACTTC. It specifies CASSWWEGSYEQYF.

This clone has a single count. This chain joins TRBV30 and TRBJ1-1; 7 positions agree with TRBD1. This CDR3 is built from 13 residues. V was clipped by 0 bases and J by 8 bases; unmatched bases: 6. The V gene's germline CDR1 is GTSNPN and CDR2 SVGIG (reference sequence). DNA for the CDR3: TGTGCCTGGAGTGTAACCGGGGACAGAGAAGCTTTCTTT. Translated: CAWSVTGDREAFF.

This chain uses TRBV7-9 with TRBJ1-2; no definite D call. There are 12 residues in the CDR3. Trimming took 4 bases from V and 4 from J, leaving 7 bases between them. Germline V gene data show CDR1 as SEHNR and CDR2 as FQNEAQ (reference sequence). This chain's CDR3 is CASSYYSYGYTF. CDR3 in DNA: TGTGCCAGCAGCTACTACAGCTATGGCTACACCTTC.

This chain joins TRBV6-5 and TRBJ2-5; TRBD1 or TRBD2 may be the D gene (6 bases each). CDR1 is MNHEY and CDR2 is SVGAGI in the germline V gene. Trimming shortened V by 0 bases and J by 2 bases, and 13 bases separated the two germline ends. This CDR3 spans 16 amino acids. The CDR3 sequence: CASSYSRGRQQETQYF. In DNA form, the CDR3 reads TGTGCCAGCAGTTACTCACGGGGGCGGCAGCAAGAGACCCAGTACTTC.

The genes are TRBV6-5 and TRBJ2-5; 7 bases are shared with TRBD2. The V gene end was trimmed by 2 bases and the J gene end by 0 bases; junction bases not matched to a gene: 6. Germline CDR1 is MNHEY and CDR2 is SVGAGI. The CDR3 is made up of 16 amino acids. CDR3 sequence (DNA): TGTGCCAGCAGTTACGGGCTAGCGGCAAACCAAGAGACCCAGTACTTC. Protein product: CASSYGLAANQETQYF.

The chain recombines TRBV27 with TRBJ2-3; D could derive from TRBD1 or TRBD2 (5 bases each). The CDR3 contains 14 residues. Germline values: CDR1 MNHEY, CDR2 SMNVEV (reference sequence). The V end lost 6 bases, the J end lost 3 bases, and 13 bases lay between the germline ends. The CDR3 nucleotides read TGTGCCAGCAGGGCAGGGAGTACTACAGATACGCAGTATTTT. Translating gives CASRAGSTTDTQYF.

A note on this clone: The junction departs from germline at one end; a sequencing error may be responsible. The V gene is TRBV7-7, the J gene TRBJ2-1; 11 nucleotides line up with TRBD2. This CDR3 is built from 15 residues. Germline V gene lookup returns CDR1 SSHAT and CDR2 FNYEAQ (reference sequence). The CDR3 sequence is CASSLGGTSGNEQFF. In nucleotides, the CDR3 is TGTGCTAGCAGCTTAGGAGGGACTAGCGGCAATGAGCAGTTCTTC.

The chain uses TRBV29-1 and TRBJ2-7; 12 nucleotides line up with TRBD1. The germline gives CDR1 SQVTM, CDR2 ANQGSEA. The ends lost 6 bases at V and 6 bases at J; junction bases unmatched: 9. This CDR3 spans 14 amino acids. The CDR3 nucleotides read TGCAGCGTCACCGGGACAGGGGGCTTAGGCGAGCAGTACTTC. Its protein is CSVTGTGGLGEQYF.

The chain links TRBV13 to TRBJ2-2, with D maybe TRBD2 (5 bases). Between the trimmed V and J ends, which lost 0 bases and 6 bases, there was a span of 5 bases. This CDR3 has 13 residues. Germline loops: CDR1 PRHDT, CDR2 FYEKMQ (reference sequence). CDR3 sequence: CASSLGRAGELFF. The CDR3 nucleotides are TGTGCCAGCAGCTTAGGGCGGGCCGGGGAGCTGTTTTTT.

The chain has TRBV28 and TRBJ2-3, with TRBD2 identical over 16 bases. Germline V CDR1 and CDR2: MDHEN, SYDVKM. Losses at the gene ends were 6 bases for V and 6 bases for J; bases not matched to a gene: 12. The CDR3 totals 18 residues. CDR3 nucleotide sequence: TGTGCCAGCAGCTCTGGGACTAGCGGGAGGGCCCCGCCGGATACGCAGTATTTT. Protein: CASSSGTSGRAPPDTQYF.

The CDR3 loop reads CAWSGGGNQPQHF. CDR3 nucleotides: TGTGCCTGGAGTGGGGGGGGCAATCAGCCCCAGCATTTT. The gene calls are TRBV30 and TRBJ1-5; TRBD1 is a possible D gene (5 bases). Per the germline V gene, CDR1 is GTSNPN and CDR2 is SVGIG (reference sequence). The CDR3 spans 13 residues. Trimming shortened V by 1 base and J by 2 bases, and 6 bases separated the two germline ends.